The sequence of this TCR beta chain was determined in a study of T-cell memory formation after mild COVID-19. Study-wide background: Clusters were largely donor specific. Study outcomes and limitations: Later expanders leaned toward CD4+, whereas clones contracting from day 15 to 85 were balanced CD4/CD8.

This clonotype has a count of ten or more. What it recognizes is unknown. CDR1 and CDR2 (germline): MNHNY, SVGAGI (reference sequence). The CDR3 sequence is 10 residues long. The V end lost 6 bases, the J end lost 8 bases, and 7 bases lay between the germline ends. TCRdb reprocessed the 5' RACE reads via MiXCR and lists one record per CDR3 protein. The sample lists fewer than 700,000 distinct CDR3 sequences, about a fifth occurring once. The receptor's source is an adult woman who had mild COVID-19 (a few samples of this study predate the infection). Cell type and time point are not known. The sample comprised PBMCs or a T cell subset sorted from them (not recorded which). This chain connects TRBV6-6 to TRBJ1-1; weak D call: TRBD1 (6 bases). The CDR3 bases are TGTGCCAGCAGGGACAGAGAAGCTTTCTTT. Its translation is CASRDREAFF.